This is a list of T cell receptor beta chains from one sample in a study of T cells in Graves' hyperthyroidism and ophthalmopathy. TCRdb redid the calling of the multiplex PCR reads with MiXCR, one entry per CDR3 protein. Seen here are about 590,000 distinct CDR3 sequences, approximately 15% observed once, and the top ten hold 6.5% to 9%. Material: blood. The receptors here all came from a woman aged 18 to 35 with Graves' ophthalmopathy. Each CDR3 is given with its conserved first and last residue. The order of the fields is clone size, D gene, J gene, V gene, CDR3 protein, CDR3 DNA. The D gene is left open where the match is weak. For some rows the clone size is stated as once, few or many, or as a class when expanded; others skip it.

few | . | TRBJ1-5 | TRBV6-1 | CASLGGNQPQHF | TGTGCCAGTCTAGGAGGGAATCAGCCCCAGCATTTT
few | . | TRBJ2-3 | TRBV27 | CASSLSGGRERADTQYF | TGTGCCAGCAGTTTATCGGGGGGGCGGGAGCGAGCAGATACGCAGTATTTT
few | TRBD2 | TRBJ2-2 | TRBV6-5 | CASSYLRAGLNTGELFF | TGTGCCAGCAGTTACCTGCGAGCGGGACTGAACACCGGGGAGCTGTTTTTT
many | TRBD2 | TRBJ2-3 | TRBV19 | CASSIDPAGGHGDTQYF | TGTGCCAGTAGTATAGATCCGGCGGGAGGACATGGAGATACGCAGTATTTT
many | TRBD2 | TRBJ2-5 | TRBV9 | CASSVLPGLAETIKEETQYF | TGTGCCAGCAGCGTTCTACCGGGACTAGCGGAGACAATAAAAGAAGAGACCCAGTACTTC
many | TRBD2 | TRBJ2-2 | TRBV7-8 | CASSPHSGIRSGELFF | TGTGCCAGCAGCCCGCATAGCGGGATACGTTCCGGGGAGCTGTTTTTT
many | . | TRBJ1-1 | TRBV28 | CASSQTTGRRDTEAFF | TGTGCCAGCAGCCAGACGACAGGACGGAGGGACACTGAAGCTTTCTTT
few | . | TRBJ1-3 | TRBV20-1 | CSATRLDSGNTIYF | TGCAGTGCGACCCGTCTAGACTCTGGAAACACCATATATTTT
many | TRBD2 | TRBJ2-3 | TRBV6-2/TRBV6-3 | CASSRGLAGAADTQYF | TGTGCCAGCAGTCGTGGACTAGCGGGAGCTGCCGATACGCAGTATTTT
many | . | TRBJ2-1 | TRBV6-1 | CASFGQWGNEQFF | TGTGCCAGCTTCGGGCAGTGGGGGAATGAGCAGTTCTTC
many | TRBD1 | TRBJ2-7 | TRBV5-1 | CASSQLQGAVHEQYF | TGCGCCAGCAGCCAATTACAGGGGGCCGTCCACGAGCAGTACTTC
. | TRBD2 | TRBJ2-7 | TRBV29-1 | CSVLAGVAYEQYF | TGCAGCGTATTAGCGGGAGTGGCCTACGAGCAGTACTTC
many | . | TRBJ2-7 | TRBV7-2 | CASSRWLAGIPSYEQYF | TGTGCCAGCAGCCGGTGGTTGGCAGGAATTCCGTCTTACGAGCAGTACTTC
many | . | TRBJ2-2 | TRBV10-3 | CAIGPLIGELFF | TGTGCCATCGGTCCCCTAATCGGGGAGCTGTTTTTT
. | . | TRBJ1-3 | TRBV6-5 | CASSSGALGNTIYF | TGTGCCAGCAGTTCTGGAGCACTCGGAAACACCATATATTTT
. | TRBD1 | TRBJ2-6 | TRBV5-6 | CASSHESQGAGANVLTF | TGTGCCAGCAGCCACGAATCACAGGGGGCGGGGGCCAACGTCCTGACTTTC
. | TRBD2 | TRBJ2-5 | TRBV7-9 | CASSWGGTQYF | TGCGCCAGCAGCTGGGGGGGGACCCAGTACTTC
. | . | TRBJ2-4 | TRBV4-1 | CASSQDRQGREYF | TGCGCCAGCAGCCAAGATCGTCAGGGGAGGGAGTACTTC
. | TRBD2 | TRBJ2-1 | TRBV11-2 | CASSTRGGGPSGRWFHEQFF | TGTGCCAGCAGCACTAGGGGGGGGGGGCCCAGCGGGAGATGGTTCCATGAGCAGTTCTTC
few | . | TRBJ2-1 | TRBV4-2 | CASSQNTYNEQFF | TGTGCCAGCAGCCAAAACACCTACAATGAGCAGTTCTTC
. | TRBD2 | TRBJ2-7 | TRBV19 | CASSTRLAGVHEQYF | TGTGCCAGTAGTACCCGACTAGCGGGAGTCCACGAGCAGTACTTC
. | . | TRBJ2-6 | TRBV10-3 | CAISESSGTDSGANVLTF | TGTGCCATCAGTGAGTCCTCAGGGACGGACTCTGGGGCCAACGTCCTGACTTTC
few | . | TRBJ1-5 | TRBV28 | CASSSADSPNQPQHF | TGTGCCAGCAGTTCAGCGGACAGTCCTAATCAGCCCCAGCATTTT
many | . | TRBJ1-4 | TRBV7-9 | CASSLTRQQRNEKLFF | TGTGCCAGCAGCCTTACGAGACAGCAGCGGAATGAAAAACTGTTTTTT
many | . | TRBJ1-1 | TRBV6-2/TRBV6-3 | CASRTKTLGAFF | TGTGCCAGCAGGACGAAGACCCTGGGAGCTTTCTTT
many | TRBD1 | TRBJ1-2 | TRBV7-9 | CASSLGRQGWGYTF | TGTGCCAGCAGCTTGGGGCGACAGGGATGGGGCTACACCTTC